The entry below gives a single T cell receptor beta chain sequence along with its context. This entry belongs to a study of T cell changes during pregnancy in multiple sclerosis. Assay used: immunoSEQ multiplex PCR; TCRdb lists only in-frame clones, some missing. The table records about 92,000 clones, around 93% of them present only once. V was clipped by 3 bases and J by 7 bases; unmatched bases: 7. The CDR3 loop spans 15 amino acids. Germline V gene lookup returns CDR1 LNHDA and CDR2 SQIVND (reference sequence). The chain uses TRBV19 and TRBJ1-4; 8 bases fit TRBD1. Sequences were derived from peripheral blood, sampled in the third trimester of pregnancy. This sequence originates from a female donor with multiple sclerosis, enrolled in a pregnancy study. CDR3 sequence: CASSISGQGPEKLFF. CDR3 coding DNA: TGTGCCAGTAGTATCTCTGGACAGGGACCTGAAAAACTGTTTTTT. Variable domain in full (rest from reference TRBV19 and TRBJ1-4): DGGITQSPKYLFRKEGQNVTLSCEQNLNHDAMYWYRQDPGQGLRLIYYSQIVNDFQKGDIAEGYSVSREKKESFPLTVTSAQKNPTAFYLCASSISGQGPEKLFFGSGTQLSVL.